This T cell receptor (beta chain) emerged from a study of Ad26.COV2.S vaccination and SARS-CoV-2 variants. Note on this clone: The antigen is not known.

Whole-study findings and limits: Researchers reported similar non-spike TCR breadth in vaccine and placebo recipients. Responses of T cells in total may have been underestimated by the TCR breadth and depth analyses.

Treatment: approximately 18 received Ad26.COV2.S at low or high dose, single or two shots; about 5 received placebo; per-sample allocation not given. After the first vaccine or placebo injection, samples were drawn on day 63. An adult of 18-55 years in Boston served as donor. Data came from immunoSEQ multiplex PCR; TCRdb stores just in-frame clones and leaves some out. The sample lists 430,000 or so clones, approximately 90% occurring once. V gave up 1 base and J gave up 8 bases; unmatched junction bases: 4. Germline CDR1 SGHAT, CDR2 FQNNGV. The CDR3 runs to 15 residues. This clonotype originated in a person between 18 and 65 years old who received the Ad26.COV2.S COVID-19 vaccine or a placebo. The rearrangement links TRBV11-2 to TRBJ2-1, with 11 positions matching TRBD2. Sequenced here: peripheral blood, sampled in a trial of Ad26.COV2.S vaccine versus placebo. The CDR3 nucleotides are TGTGCCAGCAGCTTAGGCCTAGCGGGAGGCTATGAGCAGTTCTTC. Translation: CASSLGLAGGYEQFF.